This TCR beta chain was sequenced in a study of T-cell reconstitution after alpha-beta-depleted transplantation in children. The germline CDR1 and CDR2 sequences are SGHDT and YYEEEE. The CDR3 totals 16 residues. Trimming cost V 0 bases and J 3 bases, with 14 bases left between them. Unique molecular identifiers tagged the TCRbeta library. TCRdb processed the PCR reads anew with MiXCR; each CDR3 protein has one entry. The data show approximately 210,000 distinct CDR3 sequences, just over 14% seen once. This clonotype was seen repeatedly, ten times or more. The sequencing here drew on PBMCs from the stem cell graft donor, taken from the stem cell graft. The sequence came from a human donor who donated a stem cell graft to a child with acute lymphoblastic leukemia. The chain is built from TRBV5-6 and TRBJ2-3; D gene ambiguous. CDR3 sequence: CASSLGAEWATDTQYF. As DNA, the CDR3 is TGTGCCAGCAGCTTGGGGGCAGAATGGGCAACAGATACGCAGTATTTT. The entire variable domain, with the rest obtained from reference TRBV5-6 and TRBJ2-3, is as follows: DAGVTQSPTHLIKTRGQQVTLRCSPKSGHDTVSWYQQALGQGPQFIFQYYEEEERQRGNFPDRFSGHQFPNYSSELNVNALLLGDSALYLCASSLGAEWATDTQYFGPGTRLTVL.